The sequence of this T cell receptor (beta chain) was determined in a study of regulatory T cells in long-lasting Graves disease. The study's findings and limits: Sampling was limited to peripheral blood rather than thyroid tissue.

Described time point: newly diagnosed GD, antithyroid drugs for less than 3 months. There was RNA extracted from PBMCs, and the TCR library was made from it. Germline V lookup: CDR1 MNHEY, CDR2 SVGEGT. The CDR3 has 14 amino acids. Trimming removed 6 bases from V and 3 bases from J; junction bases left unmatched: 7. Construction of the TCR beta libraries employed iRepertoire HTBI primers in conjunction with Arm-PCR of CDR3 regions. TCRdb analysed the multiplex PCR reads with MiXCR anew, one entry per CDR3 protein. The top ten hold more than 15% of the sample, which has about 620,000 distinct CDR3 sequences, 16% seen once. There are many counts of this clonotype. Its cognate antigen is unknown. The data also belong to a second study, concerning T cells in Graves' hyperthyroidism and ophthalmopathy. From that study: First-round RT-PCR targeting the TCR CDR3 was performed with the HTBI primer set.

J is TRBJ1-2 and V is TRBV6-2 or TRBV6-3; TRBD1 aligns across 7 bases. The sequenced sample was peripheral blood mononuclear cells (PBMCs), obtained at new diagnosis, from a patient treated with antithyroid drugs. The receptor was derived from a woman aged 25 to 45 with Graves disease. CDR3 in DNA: TGTGCCAGCAGCAGCGGTACAGGGGACTATGGCTACACCTTC. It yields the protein CASSSGTGDYGYTF.